The TCR beta chain described here comes from a study of T cell changes during pregnancy in multiple sclerosis. Germline loops: CDR1 MDHEN, CDR2 SYDVKM. The CDR3 spans 15 residues. V was pared by 3 bases and J by 0 bases, with 12 bases between. The method was immunoSEQ multiplex PCR; TCRdb's version includes in-frame clones alone and lacks a portion of them. The table lists tens of thousands of clones, roughly 95% of them singletons. The receptor was isolated from a female donor in good health, enrolled as a control in a pregnancy study. The chain combines TRBV28 with TRBJ2-7; perhaps TRBD2 as D (5 bases). Sample: peripheral blood, taken in the third trimester of pregnancy. The CDR3 DNA reads as TGTGCCAGCAGTTTTGGGCCCCGGGACTCCTACGAGCAGTACTTC. Its protein is CASSFGPRDSYEQYF.